The text below deals with one TCR beta chain. This record belongs to a study of blood T cell repertoires in COVID-19. Study background: Acute-phase and convalescent COVID-19 samples originated in the United States, Italy and Spain. Sources were T cells, B-cell-depleted T cells, or PBMCs; the material itself was cDNA or gDNA.

The germline gives CDR1 SGHTA, CDR2 FQGTGA. The CDR3 totals 15 residues. The V end was cut by 8 bases, the J end by 8 bases, with 22 bases between. How the authors handled the data: Scientists estimated how many nucleated cells there were by amplifying reference gene primers. TCRdb's copy holds only in-frame clones and misses some; the assay was immunoSEQ multiplex PCR. V and J calls and clone size are given by that table; D and trimming were obtained from the DNA. Among 150,000 to 200,000 clones listed, 77% were seen once. This chain joins TRBV7-3 and TRBJ2-1; D is possibly TRBD2 (7 bases). Sequencing was done on a sample of peripheral blood. The TCR was taken from a man aged 65-85 years with acute or convalescent COVID-19. For the CDR3, the DNA is TGTGCCAGCGGCCAAGGGGGAGGGAGGGTCGATGAGCAGTTCTTC. As protein: CASGQGGGRVDEQFF. Full variable domain (outside the CDR3, taken from reference TRBV7-3 and TRBJ2-1): GAGVSQTPSNKVTEKGKYVELRCDPISGHTALYWYRQSLGQGPEFLIYFQGTGAADDSGLPNDRFFAVRPEGSVSTLKIQRTERGDSAVYLCASGQGGGRVDEQFFGPGTRLTVL.